Sequencing of this TCR beta chain was carried out in a study of blood T cell repertoires in COVID-19. V was pared by 7 bases and J by 3 bases, with 14 bases of the junction left unmatched. The CDR3 has 16 amino acids. The V gene's germline CDR1 is SNHLY and CDR2 FYNNEI. Original data processing: Estimation of nucleated cell counts relied on the amplification of reference gene primers. Using immunoSEQ multiplex PCR, the repertoire was profiled, and TCRdb retains in-frame clones only, with some absent. V, J and clone size were drawn from that table, and D and trimming were deduced from the DNA. The sample contains approximately 75,000 clones, roughly 80% of which appear only once.

This TCR derives from a woman over 75 with acute or convalescent COVID-19. Sequences were obtained from peripheral blood. This chain joins TRBV2 and TRBJ2-5, with 7 bases that match TRBD2. The CDR3 loop is CASKEVGQGGKETQYF. The CDR3 DNA reads as TGTGCCAGCAAAGAGGTGGGGCAGGGAGGGAAAGAGACCCAGTACTTC.